These 19 T cell receptor beta chains were sequenced from one sample in a study of tumor-infiltrating lymphocytes in primary liver carcinoma. TCR beta cDNA was reverse-transcribed from roughly 520 ng of total RNA. The reaction used a constant-region primer and ProtoScript II reverse transcriptase. For TCR beta, libraries were produced by three nested multiplex PCR rounds using slightly modified ARM-PCR. TRBV1-TRBV30 forward primers and a C-beta reverse primer were used in the first two PCR rounds, which each ran for about 10 cycles. TCRdb reprocessed the multiplex PCR reads with MiXCR, giving one entry per CDR3 protein. Counted here are fewer than 350,000 distinct CDR3 sequences, about 60% occurring once; the ten biggest clones make up roughly 10%. Unsorted whole blood supplied the RNA, and germline DNA was extracted too. The sequencing input was peripheral blood. These receptor sequences come from a man in his forties with primary liver carcinoma and hepatitis B virus infection.

This chain links TRBV14 with TRBJ2-1; 8 positions match TRBD1. Germline V gene data show CDR1 as SGHDN and CDR2 as FVKESK. The CDR3 has 17 amino acids. V was pared by 0 bases and J by 7 bases, with 11 bases of the junction left unmatched. This chain's CDR3 is CASSQDFRTGGRNEQFF. CDR3 DNA: TGTGCCAGCAGCCAAGATTTTAGAACAGGGGGGAGGAATGAGCAGTTCTTC.

Comments on this clonotype: A much larger clone lies one base from this, so it may be a read error. The chain couples TRBV10-3 to TRBJ2-3, with D possibly matching TRBD2 (5 bases). Trimming shortened V by 6 bases and J by 4 bases, and 14 bases separated the two germline ends. CDR1 and CDR2 (germline): ENHRY, SYGVKD. The CDR3 is made up of 14 amino acids. Here the CDR3 reads CAIRWTSPPDTQYF. In nucleotides, the CDR3 is TGTGCCATCAGGTGGACTTCTCCTCCAGATACGCAGTATTTT.

This chain links TRBV12-3 or TRBV12-4 with TRBJ1-1; D remains unclear. The germline V and J ends were trimmed by 6 bases and 2 bases, with 19 bases remaining between them. CDR3 length equals 16 residues. The DNA for the CDR3 is TGTGCCAGCAGCCTCCTCGGAGGAGGCCTCAACACTGAAGCTTTCTTT. Protein: CASSLLGGGLNTEAFF.

This clonotype was observed a single time. This sequence joins TRBV4-2 and TRBJ2-7; possibly TRBD1 for D (6 bases). The CDR3 contains 14 residues. The germline V gene has CDR1 LGHNA and CDR2 YNFKEQ. V shed 3 bases and J shed 2 bases, with 11 bases lying between them. The CDR3 region is CASSHVQGPYEQYF. In DNA, the CDR3 is TGTGCCAGCAGCCATGTACAGGGCCCCTACGAGCAGTACTTC.

With regard to this clonotype: One end of the junction does not line up with germline, which may come from a read error. The V gene is TRBV6-6, the J gene TRBJ2-5; D uncertain. The CDR3 is 15 residues long. Germline CDR1 MNHNY, CDR2 SVGAGI (reference sequence). In DNA form, the CDR3 reads TGTGCTAGCAGTACACCGACGGTCTCGGGAGAGACCCAGTACTTC. It codes for CASSTPTVSGETQYF.

As for this clonotype: Sequence at one end of the junction differs from germline and may be a read error. This CDR3 reads CANSQVQGGETQYF. The CDR3 DNA is TGCGCCAACAGCCAAGTTCAGGGAGGGGAGACCCAGTACTTC. This chain connects TRBV4-3 to TRBJ2-5, with 7 nucleotides matching TRBD2. This CDR3 spans 14 amino acids. Germline loops: CDR1 LGHNA, CDR2 YSLEER.

As regards this clonotype: The junction departs from germline at one end; a sequencing error may be responsible. In nucleotides, the CDR3 is TGTACCAGCAGCCAATTGTATCGGGTTCAAGAGACCCAGTACTTC. Amino acid sequence: CTSSQLYRVQETQYF. V usage is TRBV14 and J usage is TRBJ2-5; D is ambiguous. Germline CDR1 and CDR2: SGHDN and FVKESK. The CDR3 consists of 15 residues.

About this clonotype itself: A much larger clone differs by one base, so this may be a read error. This chain joins TRBV6-5 and TRBJ1-3; D is undetermined. This CDR3 is 11 amino acids long. The germline gives CDR1 MNHEY, CDR2 SVGAGI. DNA of the CDR3: TGTTCCAGCACACAGGGAAACACCATATATTTT. This sequence encodes CSSTQGNTIYF.

The chain couples TRBV6-2 or TRBV6-3 to TRBJ2-2, with unresolved D. Germline values: CDR1 MNHEY, CDR2 SVGEGT. V dropped 6 bases and J dropped 7 bases, with 21 bases sitting between them. The CDR3 length is 16 residues. In DNA, the CDR3 is TGTGCCAGCAGCCCCCTCCCCAGTCCGATCGGCGGGGAGCTGTTTTTT. Translated: CASSPLPSPIGGELFF.

The V gene is TRBV11-1, the J gene TRBJ1-6, with no clear D. The ends were cut back, 6 bases at V and 9 bases at J, with 12 bases in the middle. Germline CDR1 reads SGHAT; CDR2 reads FQDESV (reference sequence). There are 13 residues in the CDR3. The CDR3 reads CASSRTPVSPLHF. The CDR3 DNA reads as TGTGCCAGCAGTCGTACACCGGTTTCACCCCTCCACTTT. The full variable domain, in which reference TRBV11-1 and TRBJ1-6 provide the parts outside the CDR3, is EAEVAQSPRYKITEKSQAVAFWCDPISGHATLYWYRQILGQGPELLVQFQDESVVDDSQLPKDRFSAERLKGVDSTLKIQPAELGDSAMYLCASSRTPVSPLHFGNGTRLTVT.

The chain has TRBV12-3 or TRBV12-4 and TRBJ2-1; maybe TRBD1 (6 bases). The V end was cut by 1 base, the J end by 5 bases, with 24 bases between. The CDR3 is 19 amino acids. CDR3 amino acids: CASSLVSRVSDQGNNEQFF. CDR3 in DNA: TGTGCCAGCAGTTTAGTTTCCCGGGTTAGCGATCAGGGGAACAATGAGCAGTTCTTC.

To note about this clonotype: A much larger clone lies a single base off, so this may be a read error. The gene calls are TRBV29-1 and TRBJ2-1; unclear D gene. The CDR3 loop spans 13 amino acids. Germline values: CDR1 SQVTM, CDR2 ANQGSEA. CDR3 sequence: CSVAVRSYNEQSF. The CDR3, as DNA: TGCAGCGTTGCGGTCCGCTCCTACAATGAGCAGTCCTTC.

This clonotype is a singleton in its sample. The conserved closing phenylalanine or tryptophan is absent in this CDR3, likely reflecting a read error. No DNA is shown, since the ends of the CDR3 on it are uncertain; the CDR3 is the one TCRdb lists. The chain has TRBV4-2 and TRBJ2-5; the table's TRBD2 call for D was not verified on the DNA. The germline V gene encodes CDR1 LGHNA and CDR2 YNFKEQ. The CDR3 spans 18 residues, counting both ends. The CDR3: CASSQDLMGGPALGTQYY.

About this clonotype: A clone one base away is much larger, so this may be a read error. J is TRBJ1-5 and V is TRBV6-1; the D is unclear. Looked up from germline, CDR1 is MNHNS and CDR2 is SASEGT. CDR3 length equals 13 residues. The CDR3 nucleotides read TGTGCCAGCAGTGGGGTACGCAATCAGCCCCACCATTTT. The encoded protein is CASSGVRNQPHHF.

The chain employs TRBV6-2 or TRBV6-3 and TRBJ1-1; possibly TRBD1 for D (6 bases). The germline V gene has CDR1 MNHEY and CDR2 SVGEGT. Deletions cut 9 bases from V and 7 bases from J, with 15 bases between. The CDR3 has 12 residues. This CDR3 is CASRGGAGEAFF. The CDR3 DNA reads TGTGCCAGTAGGGGGGGGGCGGGTGAAGCTTTCTTT.

This chain uses TRBV6-2 or TRBV6-3 with TRBJ2-7; TRBD2 matches at 7 bases. CDR1 and CDR2 from the germline V gene are MNHEY and SVGEGT. The J segment lost 5 bases and the V segment lost 8 bases, leaving 15 bases of the junction unmatched. This CDR3 spans 15 amino acids. The CDR3, as DNA: TGTGCCAGCGGCGCCCGGGGGGTCCTCGTCCACGAGCAGTACTTC. It is translated as CASGARGVLVHEQYF.

As regards this clonotype: A read error may be the cause here, since a much bigger clone is one base away. The V gene is TRBV6-1, the J gene TRBJ1-4; the match to TRBD1 covers 8 bases. CDR1 and CDR2 (germline): MNHNS, SASEGT. The CDR3 runs to 14 residues. DNA of the CDR3: TGTGGCAGCTATACGGACAGGGTCAATGAAAAACTGTTTTTT. This translates into CGSYTDRVNEKLFF.

Regarding this clonotype: A much larger clonotype is one base distant, so this may be a read error. This chain connects TRBV7-9 to TRBJ2-1; D unresolved. Trimming cost V 5 bases and J 2 bases, with 4 bases left between them. Germline CDR1 is SEHNR and CDR2 is FQNEAQ (reference sequence). This CDR3 is 12 amino acids long. CDR3 loop: CASSHTYNEQFF. The CDR3 DNA is TGTGCCAGCAGCCACACCTACAATGAGCAGTTCTTC.

The table lists this clonotype with a count of one. Because it lacks the conserved phenylalanine or tryptophan at the end, this CDR3 is likely a read error. It is unclear where the CDR3 begins or ends on the DNA, so no DNA is shown, and the CDR3 is as TCRdb lists it. This chain connects TRBV14 to TRBJ1-3. The CDR3 spans 8 amino acids, including both terminal residues. Germline CDR1 SGHDN, CDR2 FVKESK. This CDR3 reads CASSQERP.